This TCR beta chain was observed in a study of graft-versus-host responses after intestinal transplantation. About the study: Recipients had transplants, and these were multivisceral, liver-intestinal, or isolated intestinal. Anti-thymocyte globulin induction, then tacrolimus and steroids for about three years, went to all recipients.

Study-wide findings and caveats: Peak circulating GvH clone levels were associated with early post-transplant HvG declines.

Of note for this clone: The antigen remains unidentified.

Clones were read by immunoSEQ multiplex PCR, and TCRdb kept only the in-frame ones, dropping some. The table records fewer than 150,000 clones, just over 90% of them present only once. The CDR3 is 14 residues long. Germline CDR1 reads LNHDA; CDR2 reads SQIVND (reference sequence). The ends were cut back, 7 bases at V and 2 bases at J, with 12 bases in the middle. The source was unstimulated CD4+ T cells sorted from spleen or lymph node cells, collected before intestinal transplant. The J gene is TRBJ1-5, the V gene TRBV19; D remains ambiguous. The clonotype was recovered from a human donor who received an intestinal transplant. The CDR3 sequence: CASNWGRGNQPQHF. The CDR3 nucleotides are TGTGCCAGTAATTGGGGAAGGGGCAATCAGCCCCAGCATTTT. Full variable domain (rest looked up from reference TRBV19 and TRBJ1-5): DGGITQSPKYLFRKEGQNVTLSCEQNLNHDAMYWYRQDPGQGLRLIYYSQIVNDFQKGDIAEGYSVSREKKESFPLTVTSAQKNPTAFYLCASNWGRGNQPQHFGDGTRLSIL.